This TCR beta chain appears in the sequencing data of a study of PD-1 blockade in classical Hodgkin lymphoma. Study-wide points: CD4+ TCR diversity, unlike CD8+, rose significantly by C4D1. Any patient who commenced nivolumab under 1 year after ASCT was excluded.

Germline V gene data show CDR1 as SGDLS and CDR2 as YYNGEE. The length of the CDR3 is 20 residues. V lost 4 bases to trimming and J lost 4 bases; unmatched junction nucleotides: 14. Relapses following autologous stem cell transplantation were seen in all patients, with brentuximab vedotin exposure varying. Under best response, outcomes were complete response, partial response or progressive disease. Method: immunoSEQ multiplex PCR; TCRdb's copy keeps in-frame clones and lacks some. Among some 96,000 clones listed, around nine tenths were seen once. A remark on this clone: The antigen is not known.

The source of this sequence is a human donor with classical Hodgkin lymphoma. Sequenced here: peripheral blood mononuclear cells (PBMCs), sampled at baseline. The rearrangement joins TRBV9 to TRBJ2-4, with 16 bases identical to TRBD2. The CDR3 nucleotides read TGTGCCAGCAGCCCCCGACAGGGACTAGCGGGAGGGCTGGGGAAAAACATTCAGTACTTC. It yields the protein CASSPRQGLAGGLGKNIQYF.